Each of the 30 T cell receptor beta chains below was sequenced from the same sample in a study of T cell responses to AZD1222 COVID-19 vaccine. Measured with immunoSEQ multiplex PCR; TCRdb has only the in-frame clones, and not every one. The sample lists 75,000 to 100,000 clones; roughly 90% were seen once. Specimen: peripheral blood, collected on day 0 of AZD1222 vaccination. The receptors shown here come from an adult in good health.

This sequence joins TRBV14 and TRBJ2-3; 12 bases agree with TRBD2. Germline assignment: CDR1 SGHDN and CDR2 FVKESK. The CDR3 has 22 residues. Germline trimming cut 4 bases from V and 0 bases from J; bases unmatched to any gene: 20. The DNA for the CDR3 is TGTGCCAGCAGCCGCTGGCGGACGGCGCCAGGACTAGCGGGATCTAGCACAGATACGCAGTATTTT. Its translation is CASSRWRTAPGLAGSSTDTQYF.

This clone appeared a few times. CDR3 coding DNA: TGTGCCGGCTCGGGTTTGGGGGCGGCTTACGAGCAGTACTTC. As protein: CAGSGLGAAYEQYF. The rearrangement joins TRBV6-5 to TRBJ2-7, with D possibly TRBD1 on 6 matching bases. With 11 bases removed from V and 4 bases from J, the gap between germline ends came to 21 bases. Germline lookup yields CDR1 MNHEY and CDR2 SVGAGI. This CDR3 is 14 amino acids long.

V is TRBV5-6 and J is TRBJ2-1; D is unclear. Germline CDR1 is SGHDT and CDR2 is YYEEEE. This CDR3 has 11 amino acids. V shed 2 bases and J shed 6 bases, with 3 bases lying between them. The CDR3 bases are TGTGCCAGCAGCTTCTTCAATGAGCAGTTCTTC. Protein sequence: CASSFFNEQFF.

This clone was counted only a few times. The chain combines TRBV6-5 with TRBJ1-2; 7 positions agree with TRBD1. CDR3 size: 13 residues. Trimming at V came to 7 bases and at J to 3 bases, leaving 5 bases not matched to a gene. Per germline, CDR1 MNHEY and CDR2 SVGAGI. CDR3 amino acids: CASTQGLDYGYTF. The CDR3 DNA sequence: TGTGCCAGCACACAGGGGTTGGACTATGGCTACACCTTC.

The genes are TRBV6-5 and TRBJ2-3, with TRBD2 as a possible D gene (6 bases). The CDR3 totals 15 residues. V shed 6 bases and J shed 10 bases, with 23 bases lying between them. Germline values: CDR1 MNHEY, CDR2 SVGAGI. CDR3 nucleotide sequence: TGTGCCAGCAGGACGCTTTTCACGGGAGAAGTTCCGCAGTATTTT. Translated, it gives CASRTLFTGEVPQYF.

This clone was counted once. Other DNA sequences within the sample encode an identical CDR3. CDR3 in amino acids: CSASTDTQYF. Written as DNA, the CDR3 is TGCAGTGCCAGCACAGATACGCAGTATTTT. This chain links TRBV20-1 with TRBJ2-3; no firm D call. From germline, CDR1 is DFQATT and CDR2 SNEGSKA (reference sequence). The CDR3 spans 10 residues. V lost 6 bases and J lost 0, with 1 base in between.

This chain joins TRBV3-1 (or the pseudogene TRBV3-2) and TRBJ1-1; D not resolved. The germline V gene encodes CDR1 LGHDT and CDR2 YNNKEL (reference sequence). Trimming shortened V by 1 base and J by 1 base, and 4 bases separated the two germline ends. CDR3 length: 13 amino acids. The CDR3 bases are TGTGCCAGCAGCCAAGGGTCGAACACTGAAGCTTTCTTT. Amino acid sequence: CASSQGSNTEAFF.

This sequence joins TRBV27 and TRBJ1-1, with D perhaps matching TRBD1 (5 bases). The germline CDR1 and CDR2 sequences are MNHEY and SMNVEV (reference sequence). CDR3 length: 14 residues. V was trimmed by 6 bases and J by 6 bases, leaving 17 bases between them. CDR3 amino acids: CASRLQGTVPEAFF. DNA for the CDR3: TGTGCCAGCAGGCTTCAGGGTACGGTCCCTGAAGCTTTCTTT.

The J gene is TRBJ2-5, the V gene TRBV29-1; D gene ambiguous. The germline V gene has CDR1 SQVTM and CDR2 ANQGSEA. The CDR3 loop spans 12 amino acids. Trimming shortened V by 2 bases and J by 5 bases, and 9 bases separated the two germline ends. The DNA of the CDR3 is TGCAGCGTTGAATTTTACGGTGAGACCCAGTACTTC. Its protein product is CSVEFYGETQYF. Drawing the rest from reference TRBV29-1 and TRBJ2-5, the complete variable domain is SAVISQKPSRDICQRGTSLTIQCQVDSQVTMMFWYRQQPGQSLTLIATANQGSEATYESGFVIDKFPISRPNLTFSTLTVSNMSPEDSSIYLCSVEFYGETQYFGPGTRLLVL.

For the CDR3, the DNA is TGTGCCAGCAGCGGGACAGGGAATCAGCCCCAGCATTTT. Translated: CASSGTGNQPQHF. The V call is TRBV5-5, the J call TRBJ1-5, with 9 bases matching TRBD1. With V trimmed by 4 bases and J by 4 bases, 0 bases remained unmatched. The CDR3 is 13 amino acids. CDR1 is SGHKS, CDR2 YYEKEE, per germline (reference sequence).

The chain links TRBV9 to TRBJ1-5; TRBD1 agrees at 10 bases. Trimming removed 4 bases from V and 3 bases from J; junction bases left unmatched: 4. Germline V gene lookup returns CDR1 SGDLS and CDR2 YYNGEE. This CDR3 is 15 amino acids long. As DNA, the CDR3 is TGTGCCAGCAGCCGGGACAGGGGAAACAATCAGCCCCAGCATTTT. Translated, it gives CASSRDRGNNQPQHF.

V gene TRBV9 combines with J gene TRBJ2-5; D not resolved. Trimming removed 3 bases from V and 1 base from J, with 7 bases in between. Germline V gene sequence: CDR1 SGDLS, CDR2 YYNGEE. The CDR3 loop spans 13 amino acids. The CDR3 loop reads CASSGNAQETQYF. The CDR3 nucleotides are TGTGCCAGCAGCGGTAACGCCCAAGAGACCCAGTACTTC.

The CDR3 region is CASSQGVSYTF. The CDR3 DNA reads TGTGCCAGCAGCCAAGGGGTGAGCTACACCTTC. The V and J genes are TRBV3-1 (or the pseudogene TRBV3-2) and TRBJ1-2; no clear D. Germline V gene lookup returns CDR1 LGHDT and CDR2 YNNKEL (reference sequence). CDR3 length: 11 residues. V lost 1 base, J lost 9 bases, and 6 bases lay in between.

This sequence joins TRBV6-5 and TRBJ2-3; 7 nucleotides agree with TRBD1. Trimming at V came to 2 bases and at J to 1 base, leaving 3 bases not matched to a gene. CDR1 and CDR2 from the germline V gene are MNHEY and SVGAGI. The CDR3 totals 15 residues. The CDR3 coding sequence is TGTGCCAGCAGTTACGTCACAGGGGGCACAGATACGCAGTATTTT. It yields the protein CASSYVTGGTDTQYF.

The chain has TRBV27 and TRBJ1-6; D call uncertain. The CDR3 runs to 14 residues. The germline CDR1 and CDR2 sequences are MNHEY and SMNVEV (reference sequence). Deletions cut 6 bases from V and 4 bases from J, with 10 bases between. CDR3 sequence: CASRRTGYNSPLHF. DNA for the CDR3: TGTGCCAGCAGGCGGACGGGATATAATTCACCCCTCCACTTT.

The chain carries TRBV11-2 and TRBJ2-3; D is perhaps TRBD1 or TRBD2 (5 bases each). The germline CDR1 and CDR2 sequences are SGHAT and FQNNGV. Trimming pared 5 bases from V and 6 bases from J, leaving 15 bases between. The CDR3 length is 14 residues. The CDR3 DNA sequence: TGTGCCAGCAGCACTCTGAGAGGGGCGGATACGCAGTATTTT. Translating gives CASSTLRGADTQYF.

This sequence joins TRBV27 and TRBJ2-7; tentatively, D is TRBD1 (6 bases). Germline CDR1 is MNHEY and CDR2 is SMNVEV (reference sequence). The V end was cut by 7 bases, the J end by 12 bases, with 22 bases between. The CDR3 totals 13 residues. The CDR3 DNA is TGTGCCAGCACCGTTGAGGGGAACAGGGAACGGTACTTC. Translation gives CASTVEGNRERYF.

This rearrangement joins TRBV5-1 to TRBJ2-7; perhaps TRBD1 as D (6 bases). The germline gives CDR1 SGHRS, CDR2 YFSETQ. The V gene lost 4 bases and the J gene lost 0 bases, with 11 bases spanning the gap. CDR3 length: 14 amino acids. The CDR3 protein is CASSGGPSSYEQYF. The CDR3 nucleotides read TGCGCCAGCAGCGGGGGCCCTAGCTCCTACGAGCAGTACTTC. The variable domain in full, completed from reference TRBV5-1 and TRBJ2-7, reads KAGVTQTPRYLIKTRGQQVTLSCSPISGHRSVSWYQQTPGQGLQFLFEYFSETQRNKGNFPGRFSGRQFSNSRSEMNVSTLELGDSALYLCASSGGPSSYEQYFGPGTRLTVT.

The sample holds one count of this clone. Here the CDR3 reads CASRQSGESYEQYF. CDR3 bases: TGTGCCAGCAGGCAATCAGGGGAGTCCTACGAGCAGTACTTC. This chain joins TRBV5-6 and TRBJ2-7; TRBD1 might be the D (6 bases). This CDR3 is built from 14 residues. V lost 5 bases and J lost 1, with 13 bases in between. Germline loops: CDR1 SGHDT, CDR2 YYEEEE.

The J gene is TRBJ2-5, the V gene TRBV21-1; TRBD1, the D gene given by the table, was not confirmed from the DNA. TRBV21-1 is a pseudogene segment. This CDR3 has 14 amino acids. The CDR3 DNA reads as TGTGCCAGCAGCAATAACAGGGGGTGGGAGACCCAGTACTTC. Amino acids: CASSNNRGWETQYF.

This chain joins TRBV12-3 or TRBV12-4 and TRBJ2-3; no clear D gene. The V and J ends lost 6 bases and 7 bases respectively, with 8 bases between them. The CDR3 runs to 11 residues. The CDR3 region is CASSSLNTQYF. CDR3 in DNA: TGTGCCAGCAGCTCCCTTAATACGCAGTATTTT.

The CDR3 region is CSVAGTGLDQPQHF. In DNA, the CDR3 is TGCAGCGTAGCCGGGACAGGGCTGGACCAGCCCCAGCATTTT. The rearrangement uses TRBV29-1 and TRBJ1-5; TRBD1 matches at 9 bases. V lost 6 bases and J lost 7; bases outside the gene matches: 10. CDR1 SQVTM and CDR2 ANQGSEA come from the germline V gene. This CDR3 is 14 amino acids long.

The V gene is TRBV5-5, the J gene TRBJ2-1; D uncertain. Germline CDR1 SGHKS, CDR2 YYEKEE (reference sequence). This CDR3 is 14 amino acids long. Trimming took 0 bases from V and 7 from J, leaving 11 bases between them. As DNA, the CDR3 is TGTGCCAGCAGCTTGGACCTATATCGGAATGAGCAGTTCTTC. Protein sequence: CASSLDLYRNEQFF.

The chain joins TRBV4-2 to TRBJ2-3, with a tentative D call TRBD2 (7 bases). This CDR3 is built from 15 residues. CDR1 is LGHNA and CDR2 is YNFKEQ in the germline V gene. Trimming removed 0 bases at V and 4 bases at J, with 11 bases between. CDR3 bases: TGTGCCAGCAGCCAAGAAGGGGGGGCCGCAGATACGCAGTATTTT. Translation: CASSQEGGAADTQYF.

The V gene is TRBV2, the J gene TRBJ2-2; 8 bases are shared with TRBD1. The germline V gene has CDR1 SNHLY and CDR2 FYNNEI. The CDR3 runs 14 residues. Unmatched junction bases numbered 5, after V lost 5 bases and J lost 6 bases. In DNA, the CDR3 is TGTGCCAGCAGTCTGACAGGGGAGGCCGGGGAGCTGTTTTTT. Protein: CASSLTGEAGELFF.

The CDR3: CATSRDPGPETQYF. CDR3 DNA sequence: TGTGCCACCAGCAGAGACCCGGGTCCAGAGACCCAGTACTTC. The rearrangement links TRBV15 to TRBJ2-5, with no clear D. In germline, CDR1 is LNHNV, CDR2 YYDKDF (reference sequence). Trimming left V 0 bases short and J 4 bases short, with 9 bases between. The CDR3 is made up of 14 amino acids.

V gene TRBV18 combines with J gene TRBJ2-2; the match to TRBD1 covers 9 bases. The CDR3 has 16 amino acids. Germline V gene lookup returns CDR1 KGHSH and CDR2 LQKENI. The V segment lost 6 bases and the J segment 4 bases; nucleotides outside the gene matches: 9. This chain's CDR3 is CASSSGTGKSTGELFF. In nucleotides, the CDR3 is TGTGCCAGCTCGTCGGGGACAGGGAAGTCCACCGGGGAGCTGTTTTTT.

The genes are TRBV4-3 and TRBJ2-5; no clear D gene. CDR3 length equals 13 residues. Trimming pared 0 bases from V and 5 bases from J, leaving 7 bases between. Germline V CDR1 and CDR2: LGHNA, YSLEER. CDR3 sequence reads: CASSQEWRETQYF. The DNA of the CDR3 is TGCGCCAGCAGCCAAGAGTGGCGGGAGACCCAGTACTTC.

V gene TRBV5-6 combines with J gene TRBJ1-2; D call uncertain. Deletions cut 0 bases from V and 8 bases from J, with 8 bases between. Germline V lookup: CDR1 SGHDT, CDR2 YYEEEE. This CDR3 comprises 12 residues. In nucleotides, the CDR3 is TGTGCCAGCAGCTTGGCCTCCCCCGGCTACACCTTC. Its protein product is CASSLASPGYTF.

V usage is TRBV3-1 (or the pseudogene TRBV3-2) and J usage is TRBJ1-1; 9 bases align to TRBD1. Germline V gene lookup returns CDR1 LGHDT and CDR2 YNNKEL (reference sequence). The V gene end was trimmed by 10 bases and the J gene end by 7 bases; junction bases not matched to a gene: 13. CDR3 length equals 14 residues. The CDR3 DNA follows: TGTGCCACTTCTCCGGGACAGGGTGGACTTGAAGCTTTCTTT. Residues: CATSPGQGGLEAFF.